The text below deals with one TCR beta chain. CDR1 and CDR2 from the germline V gene are SGHTA and FQGNSA. The CDR3 spans 14 residues. Trimming took 6 bases from V and 5 from J; bases not matched to a gene: 2. These data belong to a study of blood T cell repertoires in COVID-19. Study-wide context: Material from acute and convalescent COVID-19 was sourced from the United States, Italy and Spain. T cells, B-cell-depleted T cells, or PBMCs supplied cDNA or gDNA.

In the source study's methods: Reference gene primer amplification gave estimated nucleated cell counts. The table came from immunoSEQ multiplex PCR; TCRdb's copy has only in-frame clones and leaves some out. The V and J calls and clone size are taken from that table; D and trimming were inferred from the DNA. The table includes more than 200,000 clones, 75% to 90% detected once. The V gene is TRBV7-2, the J gene TRBJ1-5, with TRBD1 matching 12 bases. Material: peripheral blood. The TCR originated in a man between 25 and 39 years old with active or convalescent COVID-19. The CDR3 is CASRGQGADQPQHF. CDR3 in DNA: TGTGCCAGCAGGGGACAGGGGGCGGATCAGCCCCAGCATTTT.